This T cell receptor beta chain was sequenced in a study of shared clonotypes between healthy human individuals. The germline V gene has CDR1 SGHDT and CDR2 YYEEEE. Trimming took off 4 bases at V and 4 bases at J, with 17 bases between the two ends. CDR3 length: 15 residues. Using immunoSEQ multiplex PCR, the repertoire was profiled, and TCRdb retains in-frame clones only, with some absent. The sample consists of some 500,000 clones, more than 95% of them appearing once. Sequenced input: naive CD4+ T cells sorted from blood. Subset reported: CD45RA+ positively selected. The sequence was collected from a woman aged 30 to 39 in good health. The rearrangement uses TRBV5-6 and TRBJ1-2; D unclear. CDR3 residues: CASSRYLQGIYGYTF. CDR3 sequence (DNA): TGTGCCAGCAGCCGCTACTTACAAGGGATCTATGGCTACACCTTC.